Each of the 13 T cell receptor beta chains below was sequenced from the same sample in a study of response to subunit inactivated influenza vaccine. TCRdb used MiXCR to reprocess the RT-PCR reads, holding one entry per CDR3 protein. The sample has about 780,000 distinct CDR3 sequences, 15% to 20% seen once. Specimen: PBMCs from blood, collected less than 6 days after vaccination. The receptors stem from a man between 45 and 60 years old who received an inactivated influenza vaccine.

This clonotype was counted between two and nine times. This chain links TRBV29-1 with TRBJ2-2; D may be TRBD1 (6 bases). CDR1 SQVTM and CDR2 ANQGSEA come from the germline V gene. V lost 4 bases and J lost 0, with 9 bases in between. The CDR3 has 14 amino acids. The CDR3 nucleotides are TGCAGCGTTGGCAAGGGGGCGAACACCGGGGAGCTGTTTTTT. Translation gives CSVGKGANTGELFF.

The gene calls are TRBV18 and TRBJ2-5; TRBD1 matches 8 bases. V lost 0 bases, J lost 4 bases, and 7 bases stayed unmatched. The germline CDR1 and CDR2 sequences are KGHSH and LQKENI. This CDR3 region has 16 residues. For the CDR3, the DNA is TGTGCCAGCTCACCACCACTTGGACAGGGTTCAGAGACCCAGTACTTC. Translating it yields CASSPPLGQGSETQYF.

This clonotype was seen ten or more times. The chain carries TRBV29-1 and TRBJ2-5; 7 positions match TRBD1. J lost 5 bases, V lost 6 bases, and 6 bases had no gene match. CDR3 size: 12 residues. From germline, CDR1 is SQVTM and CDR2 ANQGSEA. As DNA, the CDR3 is TGCAGCGTAGGGGACAGTAGGGAGACCCAGTACTTC. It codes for CSVGDSRETQYF.

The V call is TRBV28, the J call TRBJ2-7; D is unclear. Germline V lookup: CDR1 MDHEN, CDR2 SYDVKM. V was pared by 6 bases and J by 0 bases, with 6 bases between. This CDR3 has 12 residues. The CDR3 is CASSQISYEQYF. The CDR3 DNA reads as TGTGCCAGCAGCCAAATCTCCTACGAGCAGTACTTC.

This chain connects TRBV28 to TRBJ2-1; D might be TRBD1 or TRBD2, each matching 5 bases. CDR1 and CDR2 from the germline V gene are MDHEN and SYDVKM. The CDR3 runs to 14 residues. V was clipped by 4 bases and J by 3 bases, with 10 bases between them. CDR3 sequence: CASSSAGSYNEQFF. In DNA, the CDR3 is TGTGCCAGCAGTTCGGCAGGGAGCTACAATGAGCAGTTCTTC. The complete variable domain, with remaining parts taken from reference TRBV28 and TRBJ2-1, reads DVKVTQSSRYLVKRTGEKVFLECVQDMDHENMFWYRQDPGLGLRLIYFSYDVKMKEKGDIPEGYSVSREKKERFSLILESASTNQTSMYLCASSSAGSYNEQFFGPGTRLTVL.

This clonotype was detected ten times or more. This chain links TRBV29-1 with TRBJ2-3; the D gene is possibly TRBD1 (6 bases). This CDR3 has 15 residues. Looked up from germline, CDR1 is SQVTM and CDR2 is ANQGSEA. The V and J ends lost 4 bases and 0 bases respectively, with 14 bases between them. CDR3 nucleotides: TGCAGCGTTGTTTCAGTCCAGGGGAGCACAGATACGCAGTATTTT. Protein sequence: CSVVSVQGSTDTQYF.

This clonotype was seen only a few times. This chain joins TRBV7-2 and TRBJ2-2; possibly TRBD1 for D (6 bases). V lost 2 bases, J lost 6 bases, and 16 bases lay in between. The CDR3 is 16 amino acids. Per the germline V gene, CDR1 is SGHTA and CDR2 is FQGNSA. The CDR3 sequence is CASSLRDTKVAGELFF. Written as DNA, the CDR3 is TGTGCCAGCAGCTTAAGGGACACAAAGGTCGCCGGGGAGCTGTTTTTT.

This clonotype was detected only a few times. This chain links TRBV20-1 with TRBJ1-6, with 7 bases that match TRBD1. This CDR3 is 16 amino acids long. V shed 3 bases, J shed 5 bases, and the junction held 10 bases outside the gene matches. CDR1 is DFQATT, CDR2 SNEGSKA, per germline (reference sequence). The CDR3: CSARGFGTADNSPLHF. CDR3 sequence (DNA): TGCAGTGCTAGGGGCTTCGGGACAGCCGATAATTCACCCCTCCACTTT.

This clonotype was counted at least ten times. The chain's CDR3 is CASSPGASNQPQHF. CDR3 DNA: TGTGCCAGCTCACCGGGGGCAAGCAATCAGCCCCAGCATTTT. The V gene is TRBV18, the J gene TRBJ1-5; a possible D gene is TRBD1 (6 bases). The V and J ends lost 3 bases and 1 base respectively, with 7 bases between them. The length of the CDR3 is 14 residues. The germline V gene has CDR1 KGHSH and CDR2 LQKENI.

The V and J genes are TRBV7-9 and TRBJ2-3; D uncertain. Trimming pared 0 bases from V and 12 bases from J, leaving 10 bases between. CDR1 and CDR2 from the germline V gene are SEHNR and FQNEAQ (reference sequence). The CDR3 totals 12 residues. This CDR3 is CASSLASQAQYF. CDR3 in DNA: TGTGCCAGCAGCTTAGCGTCTCAGGCCCAGTATTTT.

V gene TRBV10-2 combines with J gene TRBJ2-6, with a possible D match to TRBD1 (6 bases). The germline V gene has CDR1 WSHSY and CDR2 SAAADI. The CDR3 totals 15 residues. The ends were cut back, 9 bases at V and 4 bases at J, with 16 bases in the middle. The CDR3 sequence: CASRQEDTGANVLTF. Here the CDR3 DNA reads TGCGCCAGTCGACAGGAAGATACAGGGGCCAACGTCCTGACTTTC.

The CDR3 nucleotides are TGTGCCAGCAGTCCCGGGACAGAATATTCACCCCTCCACTTT. This translates into CASSPGTEYSPLHF. The gene calls are TRBV11-2 and TRBJ1-6; 7 bases match TRBD1. Germline lookup yields CDR1 SGHAT and CDR2 FQNNGV. Trimming took 6 bases from V and 8 from J; bases not matched to a gene: 7. This CDR3 is built from 14 residues.

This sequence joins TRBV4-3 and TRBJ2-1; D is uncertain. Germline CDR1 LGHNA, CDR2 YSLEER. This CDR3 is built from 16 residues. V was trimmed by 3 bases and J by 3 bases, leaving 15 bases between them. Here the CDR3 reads CASSHKANWDYNEQFF. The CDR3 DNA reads TGCGCCAGCAGCCATAAGGCGAACTGGGACTACAATGAGCAGTTCTTC.